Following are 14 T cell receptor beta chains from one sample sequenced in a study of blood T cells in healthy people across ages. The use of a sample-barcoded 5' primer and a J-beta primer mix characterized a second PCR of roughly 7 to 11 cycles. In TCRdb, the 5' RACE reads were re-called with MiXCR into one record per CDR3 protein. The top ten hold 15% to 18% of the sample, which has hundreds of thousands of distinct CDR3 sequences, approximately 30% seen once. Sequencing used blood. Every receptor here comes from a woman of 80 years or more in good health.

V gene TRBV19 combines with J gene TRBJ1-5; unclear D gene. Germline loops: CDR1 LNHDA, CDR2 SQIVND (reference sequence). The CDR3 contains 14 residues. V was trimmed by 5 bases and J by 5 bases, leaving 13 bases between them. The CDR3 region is CASSYMVLDQPQHF. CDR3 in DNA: TGTGCCAGTAGTTACATGGTCTTGGATCAGCCCCAGCATTTT.

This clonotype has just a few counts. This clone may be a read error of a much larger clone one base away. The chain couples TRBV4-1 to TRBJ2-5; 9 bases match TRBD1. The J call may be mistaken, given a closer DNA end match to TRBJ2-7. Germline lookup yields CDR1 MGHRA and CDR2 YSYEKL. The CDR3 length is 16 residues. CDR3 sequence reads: CASSRDLGTGNAEQYF. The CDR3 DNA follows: TGCGCCAGCAGCCGAGATCTTGGGACAGGGAACGCCGAGCAGTACTTC.

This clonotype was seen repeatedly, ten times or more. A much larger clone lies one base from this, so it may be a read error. The DNA of the CDR3 is TGTGCCAGCAGCCCAGATCCCGGGACAGGAACCATAAGGTACTTC. Amino acids: CASSPDPGTGTIRYF. The rearrangement joins TRBV7-2 to TRBJ2-5, with 8 bases identical to TRBD1. Germline values: CDR1 SGHTA, CDR2 FQGNSA. V trimming: 5 bases; J trimming: 13 bases; junction bases outside the gene matches: 18. This CDR3 comprises 15 residues.

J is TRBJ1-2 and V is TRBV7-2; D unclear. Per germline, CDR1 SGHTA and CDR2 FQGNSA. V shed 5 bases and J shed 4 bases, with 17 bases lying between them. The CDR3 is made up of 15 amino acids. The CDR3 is CASSPEPSNPYGYTF. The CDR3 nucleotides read TGTGCCAGCAGCCCAGAGCCGTCTAACCCCTATGGCTACACCTTC. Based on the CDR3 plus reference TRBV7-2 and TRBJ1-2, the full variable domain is GAGVSQSPSNKVTEKGKDVELRCDPISGHTALYWYRQSLGQGLEFLIYFQGNSAPDKSGLPSDRFSAERTGGSVSTLTIQRTQQEDSAVYLCASSPEPSNPYGYTFGSGTRLTVV.

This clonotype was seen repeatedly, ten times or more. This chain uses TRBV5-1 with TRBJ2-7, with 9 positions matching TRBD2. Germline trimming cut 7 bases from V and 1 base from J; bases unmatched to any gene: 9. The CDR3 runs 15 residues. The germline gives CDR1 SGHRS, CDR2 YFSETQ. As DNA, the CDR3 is TGCGCCAGCCGATACTTAGCGGGGGAATCCTACGAGCAGTACTTC. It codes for CASRYLAGESYEQYF.

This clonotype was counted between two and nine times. CDR3 in amino acids: CASSQDQGTSYGYTF. CDR3 bases: TGTGCCAGCAGCCAAGATCAGGGAACGAGCTATGGCTACACCTTC. The chain employs TRBV3-1 and TRBJ1-2, with D possibly matching TRBD1 (5 bases). The germline gives CDR1 LGHDT, CDR2 YNNKEL (reference sequence). This CDR3 spans 15 amino acids. V shed 0 bases and J shed 4 bases, with 12 bases lying between them.

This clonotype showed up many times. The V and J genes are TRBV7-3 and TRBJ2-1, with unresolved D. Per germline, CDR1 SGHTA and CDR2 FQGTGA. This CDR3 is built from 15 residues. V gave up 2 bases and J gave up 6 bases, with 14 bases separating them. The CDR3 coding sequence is TGTGCCAGCAGCTTAGGCACCCGAGGCTCCAATGAGCAGTTCTTC. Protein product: CASSLGTRGSNEQFF. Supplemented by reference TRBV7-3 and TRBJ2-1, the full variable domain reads GAGVSQTPSNKVTEKGKYVELRCDPISGHTALYWYRQSLGQGPEFLIYFQGTGAADDSGLPNDRFFAVRPEGSVSTLKIQRTERGDSAVYLCASSLGTRGSNEQFFGPGTRLTVL.

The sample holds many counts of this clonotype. CDR3 protein: CASSLSGQDYEQYF. The CDR3 bases are TGTGCCAGCAGTTTATCGGGCCAGGACTACGAGCAGTACTTC. This chain connects TRBV27 to TRBJ2-7, with D hard to call. V lost 0 bases and J 3 bases, leaving 9 bases between the germline ends. Germline V gene lookup returns CDR1 MNHEY and CDR2 SMNVEV (reference sequence). The CDR3 runs 14 residues.

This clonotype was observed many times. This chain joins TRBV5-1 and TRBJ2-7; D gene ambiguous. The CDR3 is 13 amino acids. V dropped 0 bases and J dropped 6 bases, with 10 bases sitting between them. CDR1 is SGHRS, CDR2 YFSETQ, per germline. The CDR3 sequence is CASSLAAETEQYF. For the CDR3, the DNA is TGCGCCAGCAGCTTGGCCGCCGAAACCGAGCAGTACTTC.

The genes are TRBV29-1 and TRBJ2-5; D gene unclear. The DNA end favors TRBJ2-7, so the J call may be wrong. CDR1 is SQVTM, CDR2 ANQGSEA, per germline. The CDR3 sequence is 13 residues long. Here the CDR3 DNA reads TGCAGCGTTGGTGAGCCGGCGTGGGACGAGCAGTACTTC. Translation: CSVGEPAWDEQYF.

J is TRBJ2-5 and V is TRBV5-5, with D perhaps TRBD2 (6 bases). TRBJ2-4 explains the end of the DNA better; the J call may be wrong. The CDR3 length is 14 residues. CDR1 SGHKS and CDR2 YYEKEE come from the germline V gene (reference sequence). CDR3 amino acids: CASSLFQGGNIQYF. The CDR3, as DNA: TGTGCCAGCAGCTTGTTCCAGGGAGGCAACATTCAGTACTTC.

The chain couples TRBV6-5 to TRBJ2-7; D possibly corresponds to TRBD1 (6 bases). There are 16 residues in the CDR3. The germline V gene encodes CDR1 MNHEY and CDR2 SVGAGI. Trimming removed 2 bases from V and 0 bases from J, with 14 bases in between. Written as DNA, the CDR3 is TGTGCCAGCAGTTACCTACCAGGGGCTAGCTCCTACGAGCAGTACTTC. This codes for CASSYLPGASSYEQYF.

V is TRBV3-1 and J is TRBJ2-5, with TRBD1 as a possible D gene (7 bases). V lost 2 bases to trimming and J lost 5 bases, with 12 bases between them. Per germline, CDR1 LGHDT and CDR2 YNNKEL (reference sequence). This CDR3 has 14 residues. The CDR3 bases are TGTGCCAGCAGCCAAAGGCAGGGGGGTGAGACCCAGTACTTC. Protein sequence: CASSQRQGGETQYF.

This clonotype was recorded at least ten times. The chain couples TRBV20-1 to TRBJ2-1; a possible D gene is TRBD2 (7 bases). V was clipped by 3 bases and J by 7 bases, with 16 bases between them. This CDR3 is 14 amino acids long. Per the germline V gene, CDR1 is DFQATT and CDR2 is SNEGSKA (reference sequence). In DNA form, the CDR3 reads TGCAGTGCTAGCCCCGGGGGGCGGGGGAATGAGCAGTTCTTC. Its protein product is CSASPGGRGNEQFF.